The present T cell receptor (beta chain) was sequenced within a study of blood T cell repertoires in COVID-19 (dated by TCRdb to about 2020). Study-wide context: Samples from collaborators originated in the United States, Italy and Spain and spanned both the acute and convalescent phases of COVID-19. Samples came from the ongoing ImmuneRACE study (first 160 participants) plus 1,254 subjects from 6 global collaborators. Subjects who had been exposed to COVID-19, were actively infected with it, or had recovered from it provided the deeply sampled blood TCRbeta repertoires that made up the dataset. Nearly every sample came with metadata listing a de-identified subject ID, COVID-19 status, age in years and sex. The repertoires were released in a freely available public database intended as a resource for research on the immune response to SARS-CoV-2. HLA class I and class II types, where available, came from metadata supplied by the sample provider rather than from assay-based typing. The material from the prospective study consisted of cDNA or gDNA derived from T cells, B-cell-depleted T cells, or PBMCs.

The collaborating institutions used their own protocols to collect whole blood in K2EDTA tubes. For TCRbeta analysis, collaborators shipped samples as frozen whole blood, isolated PBMCs, or DNA extracted from either of those sample types. As for this clone: The target of this receptor is not known. No base qualities exist here, and no much larger clone lies one base off it.

Results the study describes overall, beyond this receptor: The amount of clinical and demographic metadata varied by source and participant and was provided uncurated.

The CDR3 holds 15 amino acids from the cysteine to the phenylalanine. CDR3 DNA only is kept here, 45 bases in frame from base 1. The germline V gene gives CDR1 as SQVTM and CDR2 as ANQGSEA. Here V drops 5 bases and J drops 2 bases, and the junction holds 6 bases not matched to any gene. The immunoSEQ Assay, a bias-controlled multiplex PCR, was used to amplify TCRbeta CDR3 regions from genomic DNA. The source study handled its data this way. The number of nucleated cells in each sample was estimated by amplification of reference gene primers within the assay. Sequence reads were collapsed and filtered to measure the absolute abundance of every unique TCRbeta CDR3 rearrangement. For each sample, productive Simpson clonality was calculated as the square root of Simpson's diversity index across productive rearrangements. Drawn from immuneACCESS, this table holds only the in-frame rearrangements with V and J called that TCRdb kept. Clones are partly lost; checked studies trace under half to an unresolved V gene and leave the rest unexplained. That table is the source of V, J and clone size, and D and trimming were worked out from the DNA. For this sample there are some 170,000 clones; over 65% appear just once. The ten largest clones take up around 8.1% of the sample.

Material: peripheral blood. This chain joins TRBV29-1 to TRBJ2-2; TRBD1 lines up with 9 middle nucleotides. The sequence was collected from a man in his sixties with acute or convalescent COVID-19. In nucleotides, the sequence is TGCAGCGTTACAGGGGGCGCGCCCAACACCGGGGAGCTGTTTTTT. Its coded protein is CSVTGGAPNTGELFF.